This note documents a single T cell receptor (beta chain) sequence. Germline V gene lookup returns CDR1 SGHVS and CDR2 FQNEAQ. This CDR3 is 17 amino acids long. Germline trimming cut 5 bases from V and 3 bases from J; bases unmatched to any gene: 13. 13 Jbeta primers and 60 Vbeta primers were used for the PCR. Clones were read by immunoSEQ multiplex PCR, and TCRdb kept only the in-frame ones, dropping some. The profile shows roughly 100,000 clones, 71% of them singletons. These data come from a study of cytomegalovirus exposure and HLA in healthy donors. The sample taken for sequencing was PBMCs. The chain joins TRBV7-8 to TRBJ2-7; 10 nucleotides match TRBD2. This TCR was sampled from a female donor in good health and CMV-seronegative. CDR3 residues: CASSPRSPASGSYEQYF. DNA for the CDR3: TGTGCCAGCAGCCCACGTTCCCCCGCTAGCGGGAGCTACGAGCAGTACTTC.